Shown below are 20 T cell receptor beta chains from a single sample sequenced in a study of blood T cell repertoires in COVID-19. TCRdb's table, derived via immunoSEQ multiplex PCR, lists solely in-frame clones and lacks some. The table includes some 110,000 clones, 84% detected once. Sequencing was done on a sample of PBMCs or T cells enriched from blood (not recorded which). The receptor set was obtained from a woman aged 25 to 39 who had recovered from COVID-19.

V and J are TRBV7-9 and TRBJ2-7; TRBD1 might be the D (6 bases). The CDR3 is made up of 11 amino acids. Trimming took 1 base from V and 10 from J, leaving 8 bases between them. Germline V gene lookup returns CDR1 SEHNR and CDR2 FQNEAQ (reference sequence). CDR3 amino acids: CASSLEGGQYF. The DNA for the CDR3 is TGTGCCAGCAGCTTAGAAGGGGGACAGTACTTC.

This chain joins TRBV3-1 (or the pseudogene TRBV3-2) and TRBJ2-3; 14 nucleotides agree with TRBD2. Unmatched junction bases numbered 7, after V lost 5 bases and J lost 6 bases. Looked up from germline, CDR1 is LGHDT and CDR2 is YNNKEL (reference sequence). There are 16 residues in the CDR3. The CDR3 DNA sequence: TGTGCCAGCAGCACCGGGACTAGCGGGGGCGGGGATACGCAGTATTTT. Its translation is CASSTGTSGGGDTQYF.

The J gene is TRBJ2-5, the V gene TRBV5-1; 8 bases are a match to TRBD2. The J segment lost 3 bases and the V segment lost 1 base, leaving 8 bases of the junction unmatched. The V gene's germline CDR1 is SGHRS and CDR2 YFSETQ. The CDR3 is 16 residues long. The CDR3 DNA sequence: TGCGCCAGCAGCTTGACAGCGGGAGTAGGGAAAGAGACCCAGTACTTC. Translating gives CASSLTAGVGKETQYF.

This clone was detected a few times. DNA for the CDR3: TGCAGCGCTCGATCGACTAGCGGGGACTCCTACGAGCAGTACTTC. This codes for CSARSTSGDSYEQYF. The rearrangement links TRBV29-1 to TRBJ2-7; TRBD2 agrees at 11 bases. Germline CDR1 SQVTM, CDR2 ANQGSEA. J lost 0 bases, V lost 7 bases, and 8 bases had no gene match. The length of the CDR3 is 15 residues.

The V call is TRBV2, the J call TRBJ2-3; possible D gene TRBD2, 6 bases. Trimming left V 5 bases short and J 2 bases short, with 23 bases between. Germline V CDR1 and CDR2: SNHLY, FYNNEI. The length of the CDR3 is 18 residues. DNA of the CDR3: TGTGCCAGCAGTACCCCTGAGGTTTTGGGAGGATTCACAGATACGCAGTATTTT. Amino acids: CASSTPEVLGGFTDTQYF.

V gene TRBV18 combines with J gene TRBJ2-3, with a weak D call TRBD2 (6 bases). The CDR3 consists of 14 residues. Trimming removed 4 bases at V and 0 bases at J, with 8 bases between. The germline V gene encodes CDR1 KGHSH and CDR2 LQKENI. The CDR3 loop is CASSRAGSTDTQYF. The CDR3, as DNA: TGTGCCAGCTCACGGGCGGGAAGCACAGATACGCAGTATTTT.

This clone was counted once. The rearrangement links TRBV5-6 to TRBJ1-1, with no clear D. There are 16 residues in the CDR3. Germline V gene data show CDR1 as SGHDT and CDR2 as YYEEEE. Trimming pared 6 bases from V and 1 base from J, leaving 19 bases between. The CDR3 DNA sequence: TGTGCCAGCATCCGTCGGGGAGGAATGAAGAACACTGAAGCTTTCTTT. This codes for CASIRRGGMKNTEAFF.

The V gene is TRBV11-3, the J gene TRBJ2-4; 11 bases are shared with TRBD2. The CDR3 consists of 18 residues. Per the germline V gene, CDR1 is SGHNT and CDR2 is YENEEA. J gave up 3 bases and V 1 base, and 8 bases lay outside the gene matches. CDR3 loop: CASSLVLSGRVVKNIQYF. CDR3 bases: TGTGCCAGCAGCTTAGTACTTAGCGGGAGGGTGGTCAAAAACATTCAGTACTTC.

The V gene is TRBV2, the J gene TRBJ1-3; 10 positions agree with TRBD1. The V and J ends lost 6 bases and 4 bases, in that order; junction bases with no gene match: 6. This CDR3 contains 15 residues. CDR1 is SNHLY, CDR2 FYNNEI, per germline. The CDR3 here is CASRTGGAKGNTIYF. As DNA, the CDR3 is TGTGCCAGCAGGACAGGGGGCGCAAAAGGAAACACCATATATTTT.

V usage is TRBV4-1 and J usage is TRBJ1-6; D gene ambiguous. The CDR3 covers 14 residues. Germline V gives CDR1 MGHRA, CDR2 YSYEKL. With 6 bases removed from V and 11 bases from J, the gap between germline ends came to 17 bases. This chain's CDR3 is CASSPWAFWAPLHF. In nucleotides, the CDR3 is TGCGCCAGCAGTCCTTGGGCCTTCTGGGCACCCCTCCACTTT.

The CDR3 sequence: CSVAQEGLTYEQYF. The CDR3 DNA reads as TGCAGCGTTGCTCAAGAGGGCCTCACCTACGAGCAGTACTTC. The rearrangement links TRBV29-1 to TRBJ2-7; D might be TRBD2 (5 bases). Germline V gives CDR1 SQVTM, CDR2 ANQGSEA. The CDR3 contains 14 residues. V was cut by 4 bases and J by 2 bases, with 15 bases left in between.

This sequence joins TRBV7-3 and TRBJ2-1, with D possibly being TRBD1 (6 bases). Germline CDR1 is SGHTA and CDR2 is FQGTGA. This CDR3 has 16 amino acids. V lost 4 bases, J lost 2 bases, and 15 bases lay in between. The CDR3 region is CASSSQGSSAYNEQFF. The CDR3 bases are TGTGCCAGCAGCTCCCAGGGGAGCTCAGCCTACAATGAGCAGTTCTTC.

This clone has only one observation. The chain is built from TRBV4-1 and TRBJ2-1, with 8 bases fitting TRBD2. Germline V lookup: CDR1 MGHRA, CDR2 YSYEKL. V shed 0 bases and J 0 bases; nucleotides not matched to a gene: 7. The CDR3 spans 18 residues. This CDR3 reads CASSQEPISGSSYNEQFF. CDR3 coding DNA: TGCGCCAGCAGCCAAGAACCCATCAGCGGGAGCTCCTACAATGAGCAGTTCTTC.

The CDR3 bases are TGTGCCAGCGGCAGGGGGCTACACACTGAAGCTTTCTTT. The encoded protein is CASGRGLHTEAFF. The rearrangement uses TRBV12-3 or TRBV12-4 and TRBJ1-1, with 8 bases identical to TRBD1. The V gene end was trimmed by 8 bases and the J gene end by 3 bases; junction bases not matched to a gene: 5. The CDR3 is 13 amino acids.

V gene TRBV7-2 combines with J gene TRBJ2-1; 8 bases are shared with TRBD2. The CDR3 loop spans 15 amino acids. From germline, CDR1 is SGHTA and CDR2 FQGNSA. With V trimmed by 3 bases and J by 2 bases, 3 bases remained unmatched. CDR3 bases: TGTGCCAGCAGCTTGGGACTAGGAGCCTACAATGAGCAGTTCTTC. Its protein is CASSLGLGAYNEQFF.

This clone was found once. The rearrangement joins TRBV27 to TRBJ2-7; D is unresolved. This CDR3 comprises 13 residues. Per the germline V gene, CDR1 is MNHEY and CDR2 is SMNVEV (reference sequence). The V end was cut by 2 bases, the J end by 2 bases, with 7 bases between. CDR3 in amino acids: CASSLRRPYEQYF. The CDR3 DNA is TGTGCCAGCAGTTTAAGGCGGCCCTACGAGCAGTACTTC.

The chain has TRBV5-3 and TRBJ2-1; 9 bases are a match to TRBD1. TRBV5-3 counts as an open reading frame of uncertain function. V gave up 2 bases and J gave up 9 bases; unmatched junction bases: 12. This CDR3 comprises 16 residues. The CDR3 DNA reads TGTGCCAGAAGCTTCCCCGGGACAGGGTGTTATGCTGAGCAGTTCTTC. This gives the protein CARSFPGTGCYAEQFF.

The rearrangement links TRBV11-2 to TRBJ1-2, with D possibly TRBD1 on 6 matching bases. In germline, CDR1 is SGHAT, CDR2 FQNNGV. Between the trimmed V and J ends, which lost 3 bases and 8 bases, there was a span of 16 bases. The CDR3 loop spans 14 amino acids. CDR3 DNA: TGTGCCAGCAGCTTTCACCGGGACATGGGCGGCTACACCTTC. Protein: CASSFHRDMGGYTF.

The chain links TRBV6-4 to TRBJ2-3; 14 bases are shared with TRBD2. Germline V lookup: CDR1 MRHNA, CDR2 SNTAGT. This CDR3 contains 14 residues. The V segment lost 3 bases and the J segment 9 bases; nucleotides outside the gene matches: 2. The CDR3 loop is CASSEGLAGATQYF. CDR3 DNA sequence: TGTGCCAGCAGTGAGGGACTAGCGGGAGCAACGCAGTATTTT.

In this sample, this clone turned up once. This chain connects TRBV28 to TRBJ2-6, with a possible D match to TRBD2 (7 bases). The CDR3 loop spans 15 amino acids. Looked up from germline, CDR1 is MDHEN and CDR2 is SYDVKM. Trimming took off 8 bases at V and 2 bases at J, with 13 bases between the two ends. The CDR3 nucleotides read TGTGCCAGCGGGAGGGGGTCAGCTGGGGCCAACGTCCTGACTTTC. Its protein product is CASGRGSAGANVLTF.